This TCR beta chain was recovered during a study of STAT5B mutations in CD4+ large granular lymphocyte leukemia. Study-wide results and limits: Patient CD4-sorted repertoires looked more clonal than healthy CD4+ repertoires, even without putative leukemic clones.

Of note for this clone: As yet, its antigen is unknown.

In the original workflow: Lowest detectable productive clonotype frequency was 2.59 x 10-5. Libraries were prepared by immunoSEQ multiplex PCR; TCRdb keeps only in-frame clonotypes and omits some of them. V, J and clone size are taken as reported in that table, and D and trimming were inferred from the DNA itself. This sample yields approximately 31,000 clones, of which about 74% are seen a single time; around 1% belongs to the top ten. Germline V gives CDR1 KGHSH, CDR2 LQKENI. Between the trimmed V and J ends, which lost 3 bases and 3 bases, there was a span of 0 bases. This CDR3 region has 11 residues.

The chain uses TRBV18 and TRBJ1-3; D is unclear. Sequencing was carried out using CD4+ T cells from blood buffy coats. The receptor was isolated from a human donor in good health. For the CDR3, the DNA is TGTGCCAGCTCACCTGGAAACACCATATATTTT. Protein sequence: CASSPGNTIYF. The full variable domain, with the rest looked up from reference TRBV18 and TRBJ1-3, is NAGVMQNPRHLVRRRGQEARLRCSPMKGHSHVYWYRQLPEEGLKFMVYLQKENIIDESGMPKERFSAEFPKEGPSILRIQQVVRGDSAAYFCASSPGNTIYFGEGSWLTVV.